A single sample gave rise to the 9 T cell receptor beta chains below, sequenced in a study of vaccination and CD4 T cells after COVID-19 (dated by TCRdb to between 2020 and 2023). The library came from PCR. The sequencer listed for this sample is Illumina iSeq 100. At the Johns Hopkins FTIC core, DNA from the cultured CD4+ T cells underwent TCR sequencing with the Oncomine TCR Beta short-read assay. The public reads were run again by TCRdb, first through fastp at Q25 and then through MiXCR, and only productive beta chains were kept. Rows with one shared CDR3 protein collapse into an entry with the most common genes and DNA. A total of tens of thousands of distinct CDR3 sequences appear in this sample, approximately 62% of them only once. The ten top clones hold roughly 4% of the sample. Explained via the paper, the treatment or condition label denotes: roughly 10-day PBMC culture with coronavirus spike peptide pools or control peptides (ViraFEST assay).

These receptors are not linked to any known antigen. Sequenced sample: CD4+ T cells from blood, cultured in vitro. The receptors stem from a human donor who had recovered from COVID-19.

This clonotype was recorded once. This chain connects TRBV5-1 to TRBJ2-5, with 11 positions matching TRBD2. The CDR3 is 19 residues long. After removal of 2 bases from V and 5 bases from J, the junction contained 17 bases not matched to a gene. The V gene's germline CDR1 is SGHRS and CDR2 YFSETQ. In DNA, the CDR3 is TGCGCCAGCAGCTTCCCAAGGGGCCTTAGCGGGGGGGCCCTGGAGACCCAGTACTTC. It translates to CASSFPRGLSGGALETQYF.

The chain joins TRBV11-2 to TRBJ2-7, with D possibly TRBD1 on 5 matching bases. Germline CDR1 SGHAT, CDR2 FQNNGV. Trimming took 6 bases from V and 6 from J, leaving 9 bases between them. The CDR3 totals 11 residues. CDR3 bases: TGTGCCAGCAGATCTACAGGCGAGCAGTACTTC. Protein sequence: CASRSTGEQYF.

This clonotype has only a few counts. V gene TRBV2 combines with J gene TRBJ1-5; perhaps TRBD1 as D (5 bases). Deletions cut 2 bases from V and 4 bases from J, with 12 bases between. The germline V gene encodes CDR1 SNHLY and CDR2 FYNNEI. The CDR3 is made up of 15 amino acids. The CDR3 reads CASSESGQSNQPQHF. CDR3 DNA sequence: TGTGCCAGCAGTGAATCGGGGCAGTCGAATCAGCCCCAGCATTTT.

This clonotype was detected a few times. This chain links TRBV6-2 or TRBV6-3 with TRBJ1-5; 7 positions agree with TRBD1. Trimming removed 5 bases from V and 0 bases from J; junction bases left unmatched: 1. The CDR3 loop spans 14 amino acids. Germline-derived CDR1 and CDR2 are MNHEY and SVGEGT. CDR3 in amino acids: CASSAGGSNQPQHF. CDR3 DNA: TGTGCCAGCAGTGCAGGGGGTAGCAATCAGCCCCAGCATTTT.

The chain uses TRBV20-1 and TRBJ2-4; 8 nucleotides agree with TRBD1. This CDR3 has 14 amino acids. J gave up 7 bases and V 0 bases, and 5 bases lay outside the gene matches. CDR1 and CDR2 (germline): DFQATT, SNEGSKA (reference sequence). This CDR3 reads CSARDRQGANIQYF. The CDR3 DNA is TGCAGTGCTAGAGATAGGCAGGGGGCGAACATTCAGTACTTC.

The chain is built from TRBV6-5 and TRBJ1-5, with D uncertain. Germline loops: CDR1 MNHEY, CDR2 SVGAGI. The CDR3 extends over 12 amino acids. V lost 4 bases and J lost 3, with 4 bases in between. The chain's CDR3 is CASSFTNQPQHF. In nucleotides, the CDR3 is TGTGCCAGCAGTTTTACCAATCAGCCCCAGCATTTT.

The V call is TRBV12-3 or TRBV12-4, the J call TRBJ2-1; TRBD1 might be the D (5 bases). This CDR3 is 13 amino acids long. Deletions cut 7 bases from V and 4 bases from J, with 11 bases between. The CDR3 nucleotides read TGTGCCAGCAACCCCGACAGATACAATGAGCAGTTCTTC. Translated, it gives CASNPDRYNEQFF.

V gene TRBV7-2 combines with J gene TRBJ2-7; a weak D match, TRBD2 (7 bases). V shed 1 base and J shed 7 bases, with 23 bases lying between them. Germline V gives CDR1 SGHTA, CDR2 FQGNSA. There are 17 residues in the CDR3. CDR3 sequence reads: CASSLVHSGRGAWEQYF. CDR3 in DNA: TGTGCCAGCAGCTTAGTCCACAGCGGCCGGGGGGCCTGGGAGCAGTACTTC. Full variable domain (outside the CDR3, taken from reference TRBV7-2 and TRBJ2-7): GAGVSQSPSNKVTEKGKDVELRCDPISGHTALYWYRQSLGQGLEFLIYFQGNSAPDKSGLPSDRFSAERTGGSVSTLTIQRTQQEDSAVYLCASSLVHSGRGAWEQYFGPGTRLTVT.

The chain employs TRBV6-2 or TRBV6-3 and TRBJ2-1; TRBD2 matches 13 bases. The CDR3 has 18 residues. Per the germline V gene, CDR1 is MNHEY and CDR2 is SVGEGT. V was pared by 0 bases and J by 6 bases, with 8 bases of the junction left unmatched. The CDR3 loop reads CASSYSSLTSGRSNEQFF. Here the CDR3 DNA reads TGTGCCAGCAGTTACTCTTCCCTGACTAGCGGGAGGAGCAATGAGCAGTTCTTC.